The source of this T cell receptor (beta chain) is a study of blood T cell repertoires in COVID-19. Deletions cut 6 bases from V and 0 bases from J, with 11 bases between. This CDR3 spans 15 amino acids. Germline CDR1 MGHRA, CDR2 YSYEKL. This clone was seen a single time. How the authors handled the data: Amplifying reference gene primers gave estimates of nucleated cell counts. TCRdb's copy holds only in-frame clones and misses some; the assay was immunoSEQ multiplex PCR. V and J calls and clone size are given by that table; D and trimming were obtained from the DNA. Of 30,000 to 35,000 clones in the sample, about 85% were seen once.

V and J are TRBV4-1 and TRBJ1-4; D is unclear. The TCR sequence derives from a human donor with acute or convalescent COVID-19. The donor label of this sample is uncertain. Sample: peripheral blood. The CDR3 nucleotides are TGCGCCAGCAGGTCCGGTCAAGCAACTAATGAAAAACTGTTTTTT. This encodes CASRSGQATNEKLFF.